This TCR beta chain was obtained from a study of blood T cell repertoires in COVID-19. Study at large: Samples came from the United States, Italy and Spain, spanning acute and convalescent COVID-19. T cells, B-cell-depleted T cells, or PBMCs supplied cDNA or gDNA.

The CDR3 sequence is 16 residues long. The V gene's germline CDR1 is SEHNR and CDR2 FQNEAQ (reference sequence). After removal of 5 bases from V and 3 bases from J, the junction contained 6 bases not matched to a gene. Per the original methods: Amplification of reference gene primers was used by the study to estimate nucleated cell counts. The assay was immunoSEQ multiplex PCR, and TCRdb's table has in-frame clones only and misses some. The DNA was the basis for D and trimming; V, J and clone size are from that table. The sample carries 150,000 to 250,000 clones, 70% to 85% recorded once. The rearrangement links TRBV7-9 to TRBJ2-1, with TRBD2 matching over 11 bases. This receptor was obtained from a human donor with acute or convalescent COVID-19. The donor label of this sample is uncertain. Sequenced: peripheral blood. The CDR3 nucleotides are TGTGCCAGCAGCCCGACTAGCGGGAACTTCTACAATGAGCAGTTCTTC. Protein: CASSPTSGNFYNEQFF.